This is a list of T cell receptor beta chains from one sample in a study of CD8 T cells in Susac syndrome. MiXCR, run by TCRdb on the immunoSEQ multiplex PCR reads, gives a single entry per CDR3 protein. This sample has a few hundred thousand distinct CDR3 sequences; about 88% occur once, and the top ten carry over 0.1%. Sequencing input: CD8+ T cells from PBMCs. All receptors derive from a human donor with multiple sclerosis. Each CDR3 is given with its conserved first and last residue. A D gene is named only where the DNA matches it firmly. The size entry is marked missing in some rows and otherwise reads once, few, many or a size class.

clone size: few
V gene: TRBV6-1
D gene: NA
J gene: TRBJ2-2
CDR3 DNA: TGTGCCAGCAAAAACACCGCAGGGGCCGGGGAGCTGTTTTTT
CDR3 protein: CASKNTAGAGELFF

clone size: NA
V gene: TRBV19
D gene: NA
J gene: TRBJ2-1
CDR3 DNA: TGTGCCAGTAGTTTTCGACCCGACAATGAGCAGTTCTTC
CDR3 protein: CASSFRPDNEQFF

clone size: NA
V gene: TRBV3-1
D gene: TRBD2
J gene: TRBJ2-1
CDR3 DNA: TGTGCCAGCAGCCCCCTGTTAGCGGGGGGCTACAATGAGCAGTTCTTC
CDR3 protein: CASSPLLAGGYNEQFF

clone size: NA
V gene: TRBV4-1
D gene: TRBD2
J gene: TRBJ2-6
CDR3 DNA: TGCGCCAGCAGCCAAGGGCGGGAGGGCCCTTCGGCTGGGGCCAACGTCCTGACTTTC
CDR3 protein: CASSQGREGPSAGANVLTF

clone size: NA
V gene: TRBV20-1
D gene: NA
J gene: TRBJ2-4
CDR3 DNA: TGCAGTGCTAGAGTAGGGGGGGGGCGTCGGCTTGGCATTCAGTACTTC
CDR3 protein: CSARVGGGRRLGIQYF

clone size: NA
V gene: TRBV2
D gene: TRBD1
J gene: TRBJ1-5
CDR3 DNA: TGTGCCAGCAGCGCGCCGGGACAGGGAATGGAGGCCCAGCATTTT
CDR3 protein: CASSAPGQGMEAQHF

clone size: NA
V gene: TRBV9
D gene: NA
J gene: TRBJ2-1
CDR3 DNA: TGTGCCAGCAGCCCCCCTTTGAAGCCCTACAATGAGCAGTTCTTC
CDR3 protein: CASSPPLKPYNEQFF

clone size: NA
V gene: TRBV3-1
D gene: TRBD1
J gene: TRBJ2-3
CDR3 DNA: TGTGCCAGCAGCCAAGATGGGCGACAGGGGATCACAGATACGCAGTATTTT
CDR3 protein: CASSQDGRQGITDTQYF

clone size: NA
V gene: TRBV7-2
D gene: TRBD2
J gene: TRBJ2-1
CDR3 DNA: TGTGCCAGCAGCCAGAATGGACTAGCGGCCTATGGAGTCTATGAGCAGTTCTTC
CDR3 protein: CASSQNGLAAYGVYEQFF

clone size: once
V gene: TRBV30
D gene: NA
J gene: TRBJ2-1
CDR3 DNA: TGTGCCTGTCCCAGGGTAGTGGGGTACAATGAGCAGTTCTTC
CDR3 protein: CACPRVVGYNEQFF

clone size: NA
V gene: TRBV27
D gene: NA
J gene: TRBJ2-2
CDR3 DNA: TGTGCCAGCAGTTTAATGGCGAACACCGGGGAGCTGTTTTTT
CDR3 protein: CASSLMANTGELFF

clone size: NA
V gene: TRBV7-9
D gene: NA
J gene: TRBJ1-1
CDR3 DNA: TGTGCCAGCAGCTTCGGGGGGTACATGAACACTGAAGCTTTCTTT
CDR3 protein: CASSFGGYMNTEAFF

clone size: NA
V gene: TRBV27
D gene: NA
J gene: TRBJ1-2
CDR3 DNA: TGTGCCAGCAGTTTAGTGGGGACGCGGGATGGCTACACCTTC
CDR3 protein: CASSLVGTRDGYTF

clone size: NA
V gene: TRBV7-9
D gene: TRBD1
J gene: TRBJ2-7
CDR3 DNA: TGTGCCAGCAGCCCCCTTGTGGGACAGACTACCTACGAGCAGTACTTC
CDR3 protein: CASSPLVGQTTYEQYF

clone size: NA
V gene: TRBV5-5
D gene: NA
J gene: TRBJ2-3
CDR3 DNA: TGTGCCAGCAGCTTCCGACCAGGCGGGCCAGGTACGCAGTATTTT
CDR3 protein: CASSFRPGGPGTQYF

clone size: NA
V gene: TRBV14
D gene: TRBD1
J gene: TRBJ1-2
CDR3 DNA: TGTGCCAGCAGCCCGGACAGGGGATTCTATGGCTACACCTTC
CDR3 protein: CASSPDRGFYGYTF